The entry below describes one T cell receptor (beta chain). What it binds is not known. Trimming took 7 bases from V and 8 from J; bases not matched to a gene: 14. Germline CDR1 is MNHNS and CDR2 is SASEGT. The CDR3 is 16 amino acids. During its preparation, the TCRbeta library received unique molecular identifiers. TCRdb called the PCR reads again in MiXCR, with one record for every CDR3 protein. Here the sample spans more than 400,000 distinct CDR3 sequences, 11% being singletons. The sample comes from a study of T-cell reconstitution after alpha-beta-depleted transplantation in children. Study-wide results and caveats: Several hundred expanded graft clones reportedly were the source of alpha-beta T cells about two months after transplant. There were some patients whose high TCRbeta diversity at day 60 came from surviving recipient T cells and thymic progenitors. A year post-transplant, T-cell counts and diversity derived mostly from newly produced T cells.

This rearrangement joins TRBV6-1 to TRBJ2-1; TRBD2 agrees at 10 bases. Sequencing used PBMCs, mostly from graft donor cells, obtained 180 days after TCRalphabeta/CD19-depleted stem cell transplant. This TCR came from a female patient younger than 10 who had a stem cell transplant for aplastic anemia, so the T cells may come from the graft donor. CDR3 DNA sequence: TGTGCCAGCACCTACCTGTCGGCTAGCGGGAGCTATGAGCAGTTCTTC. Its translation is CASTYLSASGSYEQFF.